This T cell receptor (beta chain) was observed in a study of control samples from healthy donors and cancer patients. V was pared by 2 bases and J by 5 bases, with 3 bases of the junction left unmatched. This CDR3 is built from 14 residues. CDR1 and CDR2 from the germline V gene are SEHNR and FQNEAQ (reference sequence). Profiling relied on immunoSEQ multiplex PCR, and the TCRdb table lists in-frame clones only, not all of them. The data contain about 120,000 clones, about nine tenths of them singletons. The V and J genes are TRBV7-9 and TRBJ2-7; TRBD2 agrees at 10 bases. The sequence derives from a woman aged 18-29 years in good health. Sequenced sample: blood. The CDR3 is CASSLLAGDHEQYF. In DNA, the CDR3 is TGTGCCAGCAGCTTACTAGCGGGAGACCACGAGCAGTACTTC.